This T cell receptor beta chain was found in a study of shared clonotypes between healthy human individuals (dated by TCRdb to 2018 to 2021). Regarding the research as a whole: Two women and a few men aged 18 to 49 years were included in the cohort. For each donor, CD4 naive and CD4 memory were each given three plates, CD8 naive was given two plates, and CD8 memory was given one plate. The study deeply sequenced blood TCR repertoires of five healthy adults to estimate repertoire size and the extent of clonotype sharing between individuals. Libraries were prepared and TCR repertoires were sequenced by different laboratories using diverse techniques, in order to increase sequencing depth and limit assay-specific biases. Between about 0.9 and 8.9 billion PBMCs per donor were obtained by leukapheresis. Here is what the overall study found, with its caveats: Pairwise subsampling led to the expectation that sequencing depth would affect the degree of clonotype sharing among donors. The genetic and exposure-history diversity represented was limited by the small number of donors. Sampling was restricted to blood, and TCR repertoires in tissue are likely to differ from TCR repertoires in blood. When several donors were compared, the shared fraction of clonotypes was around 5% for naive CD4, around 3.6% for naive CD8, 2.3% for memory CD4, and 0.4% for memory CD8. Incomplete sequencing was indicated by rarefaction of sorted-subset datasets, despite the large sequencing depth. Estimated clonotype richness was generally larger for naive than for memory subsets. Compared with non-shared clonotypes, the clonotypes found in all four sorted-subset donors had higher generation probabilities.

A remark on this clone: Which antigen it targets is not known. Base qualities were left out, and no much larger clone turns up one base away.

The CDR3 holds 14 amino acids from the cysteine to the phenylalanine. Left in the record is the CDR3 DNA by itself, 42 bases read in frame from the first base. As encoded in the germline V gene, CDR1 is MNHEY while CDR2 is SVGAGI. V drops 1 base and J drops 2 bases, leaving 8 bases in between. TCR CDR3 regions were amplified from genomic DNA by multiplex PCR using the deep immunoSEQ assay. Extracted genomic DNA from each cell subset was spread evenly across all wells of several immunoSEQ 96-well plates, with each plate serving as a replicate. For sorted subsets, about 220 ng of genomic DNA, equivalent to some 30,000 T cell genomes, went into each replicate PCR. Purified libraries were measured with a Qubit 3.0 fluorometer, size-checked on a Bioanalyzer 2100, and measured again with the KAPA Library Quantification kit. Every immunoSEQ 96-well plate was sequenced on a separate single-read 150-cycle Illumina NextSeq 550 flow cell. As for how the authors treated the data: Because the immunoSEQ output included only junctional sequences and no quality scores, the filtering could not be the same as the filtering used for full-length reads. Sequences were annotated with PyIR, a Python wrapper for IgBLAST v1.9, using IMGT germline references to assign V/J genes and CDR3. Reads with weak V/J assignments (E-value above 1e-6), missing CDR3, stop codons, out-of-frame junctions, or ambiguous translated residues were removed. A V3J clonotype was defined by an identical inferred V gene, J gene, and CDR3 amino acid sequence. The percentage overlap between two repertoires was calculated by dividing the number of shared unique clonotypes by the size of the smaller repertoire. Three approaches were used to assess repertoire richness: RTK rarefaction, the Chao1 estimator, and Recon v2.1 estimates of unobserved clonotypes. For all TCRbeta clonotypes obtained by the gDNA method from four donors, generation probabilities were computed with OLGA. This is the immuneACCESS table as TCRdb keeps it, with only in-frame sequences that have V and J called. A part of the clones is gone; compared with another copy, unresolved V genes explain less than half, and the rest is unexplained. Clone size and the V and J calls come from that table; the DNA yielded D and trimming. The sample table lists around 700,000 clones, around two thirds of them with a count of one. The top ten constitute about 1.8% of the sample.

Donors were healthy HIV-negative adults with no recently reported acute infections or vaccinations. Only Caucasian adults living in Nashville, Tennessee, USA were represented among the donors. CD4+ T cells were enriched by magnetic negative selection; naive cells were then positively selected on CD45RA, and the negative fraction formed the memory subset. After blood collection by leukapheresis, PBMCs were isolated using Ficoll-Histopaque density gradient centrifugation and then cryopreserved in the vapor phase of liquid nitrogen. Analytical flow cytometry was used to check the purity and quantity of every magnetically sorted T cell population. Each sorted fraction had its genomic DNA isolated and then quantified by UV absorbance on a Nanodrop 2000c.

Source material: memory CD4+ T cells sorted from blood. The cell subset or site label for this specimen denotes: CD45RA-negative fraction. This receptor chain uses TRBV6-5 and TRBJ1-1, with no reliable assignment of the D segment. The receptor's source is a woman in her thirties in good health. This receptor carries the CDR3 CASSYYSSNTEAFF. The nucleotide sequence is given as TGTGCCAGCAGTTACTACTCTTCTAACACTGAAGCTTTCTTT.